Listed below are T cell receptor beta chains from one sample, sequenced in a study of cytomegalovirus exposure and HLA in healthy donors. The data were produced by immunoSEQ multiplex PCR, yet TCRdb's version contains in-frame clones alone and is incomplete. The sample records fewer than 140,000 clones, about four fifths being singletons. The source material was PBMCs. The receptors shown here come from a woman between 50 and 59 years old in good health and CMV-seropositive. The CDR3 runs from the conserved cysteine through the conserved F or W. A D gene is named only where the DNA matches it firmly. Size values are once, few and many counts, or a class for expanded clones, and some rows have none.

clone_size	j_call	d_call	v_call	cdr3_aa	cdr3_nt
.	TRBJ2-2	TRBD2	TRBV15	CATSRLLAGDTGELFF	TGTGCCACCAGCAGATTGTTAGCGGGGGATACCGGGGAGCTGTTTTTT
.	TRBJ1-2	.	TRBV7-2	CASSYQGADYGYTF	TGTGCCAGCAGTTATCAGGGCGCCGACTATGGCTACACCTTC
.	TRBJ1-1	.	TRBV5-1	CASSLVPGGGTEAFF	TGCGCCAGCAGCTTGGTACCCGGGGGTGGCACTGAAGCTTTCTTT
.	TRBJ1-2	.	TRBV5-4	CASSQNTNYGYTF	TGTGCCAGCAGCCAGAACACTAACTATGGCTACACCTTC
.	TRBJ2-3	.	TRBV4-1	CASNTKQGDTDTQYF	TGCGCCAGCAATACTAAACAGGGTGACACAGATACGCAGTATTTT
.	TRBJ2-1	TRBD2	TRBV7-2	CAAGGPIYNEQFF	TGTGCTGCGGGGGGCCCTATCTACAATGAGCAGTTCTTC
.	TRBJ2-5	TRBD2	TRBV11-3	CASSAGGNQETQYF	TGTGCCAGCAGCGCCGGGGGGAACCAAGAGACCCAGTACTTC
.	TRBJ1-2	.	TRBV11-2	CASSLEWGPGYGYTF	TGTGCCAGCAGCTTAGAGTGGGGGCCTGGCTATGGCTACACCTTC
.	TRBJ1-4	.	TRBV27	CASSLNSAIEKLFF	TGTGCCAGCAGTTTGAACAGTGCCATTGAAAAACTGTTTTTT
.	TRBJ2-1	TRBD2	TRBV5-1	CASSPLAGGPNEQFF	TGCGCCAGCAGCCCTTTAGCGGGGGGGCCTAATGAGCAGTTCTTC
.	TRBJ1-1	.	TRBV9	CASSVQALNTEAFF	TGTGCCAGCAGCGTTCAAGCTTTAAACACTGAAGCTTTCTTT
.	TRBJ1-3	.	TRBV5-1	CASRAWASSGNTIYF	TGCGCCAGCAGGGCATGGGCCAGCTCTGGAAACACCATATATTTT
.	TRBJ1-1	TRBD1	TRBV4-2	CASSQVDRGTLNTEAFF	TGTGCCAGCAGCCAAGTTGACAGGGGCACCTTGAACACTGAAGCTTTCTTT
.	TRBJ2-1	TRBD2	TRBV18	CASLVVRGGANEQFF	TGTGCCAGCTTAGTCGTACGCGGGGGGGCCAATGAGCAGTTCTTC
.	TRBJ1-5	.	TRBV4-1	CVSSQEIGLSGNGQPQHF	TGCGTCAGCAGCCAAGAGATTGGGTTATCAGGGAATGGTCAGCCCCAGCATTTT
.	TRBJ2-7	TRBD1	TRBV5-1	CASSGNTGGEQYF	TGCGCCAGCAGTGGGAACACAGGGGGCGAGCAGTACTTC
.	TRBJ2-7	TRBD2	TRBV6-6	CASRGGYEQYF	TGTGCCAGCCGGGGGGGGTACGAGCAGTACTTC
few	TRBJ1-6	TRBD1	TRBV5-1	CASSPSPGQGSPLHF	TGCGCCAGCAGCCCCAGCCCGGGACAGGGATCACCCCTCCACTTT
.	TRBJ1-2	TRBD1	TRBV27	CASSLSGTGGLGGYTF	TGTGCCAGCAGTTTATCGGGGACAGGGGGGTTAGGTGGCTACACCTTC
many	TRBJ1-2	TRBD1	TRBV7-9	CASSASTGSSYYGYTF	TGTGCCAGCAGCGCGTCGACAGGGTCAAGTTACTATGGCTACACCTTC
.	TRBJ2-7	TRBD1	TRBV19	CASSIFRTGGAAEQYF	TGTGCCAGTAGTATATTCCGGACAGGGGGAGCCGCGGAGCAGTACTTC
.	TRBJ2-3	.	TRBV4-1	CASSPSSERAGTDTQYF	TGCGCCAGCAGCCCCTCTTCGGAGCGGGCGGGCACAGATACGCAGTATTTT
.	TRBJ2-3	.	TRBV6-5	CASRTGTDTQYF	TGTGCCAGCAGAACAGGGACAGATACGCAGTATTTT
.	TRBJ2-7	.	TRBV4-1	CASSPLRTAFPYEQYF	TGCGCCAGCAGCCCCCTAAGGACTGCCTTCCCCTACGAGCAGTACTTC
.	TRBJ1-2	.	TRBV27	CASSNAAGGQGRYGYTF	TGTGCCAGCAGCAATGCAGCCGGTGGGCAGGGTAGATATGGCTACACCTTC